This record covers a single TCR beta chain. Antigen: not known. Method: immunoSEQ multiplex PCR; TCRdb's copy keeps in-frame clones and lacks some. The table lists about 16,000 clones, over 65% of them singletons. This sample was taken from a study of tumor-infiltrating lymphocytes in localized non-small cell lung cancer. Study as a whole: Several tumor histologies, both smoking statuses, and some post-neoadjuvant chemotherapy samples were included. From each patient, both tumor and uninvolved lung, non-adjacent to tumor, were sampled.

Whole-study results and caveats: Technical variation could not be separated from intratumor heterogeneity here. No T-cell fraction difference was seen between IM1 and IM2 tumors.

The CDR3 loop spans 13 amino acids. The germline V gene encodes CDR1 LGHNA and CDR2 YSLEER. V was shortened by 0 bases and J by 5 bases, with 7 bases between the two germline ends. V usage is TRBV4-3 and J usage is TRBJ2-5; D call uncertain. The sequenced sample consisted of lung tumor tissue. This clonotype was sampled from a human donor with non-small cell lung cancer. The CDR3 bases are TGCGCCAGCAGCCAAGAGTTTTTCGAGACCCAGTACTTC. This sequence encodes CASSQEFFETQYF.